The T cell receptor (beta chain) under discussion was sequenced for a study of OX40 agonist ivuxolimab in advanced cancers. On the study more broadly: Males comprised over 80% of the group, whose mean age was about 62 years (range roughly 20 to 85).

This clone was counted a single time. What it recognizes is unknown. Libraries were prepared by immunoSEQ multiplex PCR; TCRdb keeps only in-frame clonotypes and omits some of them. The sample lists some 60,000 clones, around nine tenths seen once, with around 0.99% in the top ten. Study results and limitations: Averaging showed that CD8+ T cells had more expanded clones than CD4+ did. The study observed clonal expansion of CD4+ and CD8+ blood T cells by week 6 at 0.1 to 3.0 mg/kg. Normalized T-cell clonal expansion was also low in a subset of nonresponders.

Germline CDR1 is MNHEY and CDR2 is SVGAGI. CDR3 length equals 13 residues. V lost 6 bases to trimming and J lost 7 bases, with 15 bases between them. The sequence came from an adult with an advanced solid tumor such as melanoma, head and neck, liver or kidney cancer. The chain links TRBV6-5 to TRBJ1-1, with D possibly TRBD1 on 5 matching bases. Source: CD4+ or CD8+ T cells sorted from blood, taken in a trial of the OX40 agonist ivuxolimab. In DNA, the CDR3 is TGTGCCAGCAGATACCAGGGCAAGGGTGAAGCTTTCTTT. Protein sequence: CASRYQGKGEAFF.